Given below is one TCR beta chain in context. Germline assignment: CDR1 SGHAT and CDR2 FQNNGV. The CDR3 is made up of 16 amino acids. Trimming stripped 2 bases from V and 3 bases from J, with 16 bases between. The data were taken from a study of CD8+ T cells in alopecia areata. Study background: The drug, tofacitinib, lasted 6 to 18 months, followed by 6 months off drug.

RNA extraction and reverse transcription yielded cDNA as sequencing template. The repertoire was sequenced with immunoSEQ multiplex PCR; TCRdb's copy has only in-frame clones and lacks some. The sample has approximately 7,000 clones, 67% seen once. Specimens obtained from alopecia areata patients comprised lesional scalp punch biopsies and peripheral blood. Sequences were derived from skin, sampled at week 0. This chain links TRBV11-2 with TRBJ1-2; possible D gene TRBD1, 5 bases. The clonotype comes from a human donor with alopecia areata. For the CDR3, the DNA is TGTGCCAGCAGCTTATCCCAGACCGGGACGCACTATGGCTACACCTTC. This encodes CASSLSQTGTHYGYTF.